This TCR beta chain was sequenced for a study of CD8 T cells in ankylosing spondylitis. Notes on the study in general: In peripheral blood, disease-linked CD8+ clones occurred at relatively low frequencies.

Preparation of TCR beta libraries was done by quantitative 5'-RACE with molecular barcodes. TCRdb itself ran the 5' RACE reads through MiXCR, one entry per CDR3 protein. The repertoire holds about 100,000 distinct CDR3 sequences, roughly 8.8% seen once, with approximately 4.8% in the top ten. This clonotype was seen many times. Its antigen is still unknown. Material for sequencing was blood, either unsorted or a sorted T cell fraction (not recorded which). The receptor comes from a male donor with ankylosing spondylitis or in good health (not recorded which).

The CDR3 protein is CASSLTDHLGLFF. CDR3 in DNA: TGTGCCAGCAGCTTGACAGACCACCTTGGACTGTTTTTT. V and J are TRBV5-5 and TRBJ1-4, with D unresolved. Between the trimmed V and J ends, which lost 1 base and 13 bases, there was a span of 14 bases. Germline-derived CDR1 and CDR2 are SGHKS and YYEKEE (reference sequence). CDR3 length equals 13 residues.